This T cell receptor beta chain is drawn from a study of cytomegalovirus exposure and HLA in healthy donors (dated by TCRdb to the late 2010s). With regard to the full study: According to an earlier analysis of around 600 of the donors, some 170 million T cells yielded 120 million or so unique TCR beta sequences and about 300 Gb of sequence data. An early release covering 550 to 700 HLA-typed donors comprised approximately 290 gigabases of sequencing data and tens of millions of unique TCR sequences. Among the approximately 400 genotyped donors, approximately 76% belonged to the genetic ancestry cluster associated with self-reported Caucasian donors. The study was designed to test whether signatures of past pathogen exposure could be identified by cataloging public T cell receptors. The study used immunosequencing to profile the T cell repertoires of 666 subjects and linked those repertoires to cytomegalovirus serostatus. In addition to the first cohort of 666 subjects, a separate validation cohort of 120 different subjects was used. High-throughput TCR immunosequencing, statistical association of individual TCRs with disease status, and machine learning were combined to predict cytomegalovirus infection status. To study patterns of TCR occurrence, a later analysis re-analyzed previously published TCR beta repertoires from 500 to 850 donors and added high-resolution HLA genotyping. Rather than drawing on any new phenotypic data, the later analysis identified candidate immune exposures from TCR beta sequences and the way those sequences occurred across donors. An earlier analysis of 587 of the donors used high-throughput TCR beta sequencing to judge whether each TCR beta V gene segment behaved as functional or pseudogenic. Donor age, sex, ethnicity and CMV serostatus were compiled alongside the repertoire data. A later genetic analysis took genome-wide SNP genotypes for about three fifths of the 666 donors and used that subset as a discovery cohort. Every repertoire in the discovery cohort had been generated on one and the same sequencing platform. HLA typing covered class I and class II loci at four-digit resolution. Typing coverage varied by locus: 629-630 donors for A, B, C, DRB1 and DQB1; approximately 500 for DQA1; approximately 570 for DPA1; more than 450 for DPB1. Roughly five DR-DQ haplotypes were handled as single units for association and clustering, since linkage in the cohort was strong. On average, around 200,000 unique TCR beta nucleotide sequences were sequenced per donor among about 400 genotyped donors of the cohort, with about 17% of those sequences being non-productive. The research as a whole found: Immune exposure information for the cohort was limited to CMV serostatus. Assigning TCR associations to individual alleles was difficult when HLA alleles, especially DR and DQ, strongly co-occurred. A cluster of highly shared sequence variants was judged likely to be a technical artifact of the sequencing pipeline. In this cohort, only TCR beta chains were sequenced, and detectable features were limited by the absence of alpha or paired-chain data. According to a later analysis, parvovirus B19, influenza, CMV and Epstein-Barr virus appeared linked to several top co-occurrence clusters. In a later analysis, TCR association rates were found to vary across HLA loci, with the most associated TCRs seen for DRB1 alleles and the fewest for HLA-C alleles. Correlated functional status among segregating V segments might reflect linkage disequilibrium, but an unknown experimental factor could not be ruled out. Broadly in line with IMGT annotations, most TCR beta V segments showed up in productive rearrangements about 87% or about 30% of the time in an earlier analysis of around 600 of the donors. The 87-base-pair reads could not distinguish some IMGT-functional V segments, including TRBV6-2 and TRBV6-3, so those segments were excluded. Three of the identified cytomegalovirus-associated TCR beta chains were confirmed in vitro to be specific for cytomegalovirus antigens. Cytomegalovirus status was reported to be diagnosed by the classifier with high specificity and sensitivity in both the original and validation cohorts. The presence/absence analyses assumed that sequencing depth was roughly uniform across donors, and that assumption may not be true. A later genetic analysis reported fewer N-insertions in productive TCRs among donors in an Asian-associated ancestry cluster than the approximately 700-donor mean. Because HLA typing was missing for some donors at each locus, association tests included only the typed subset. A further reported finding was that TCR beta sequences accurately predicted the HLA-A and HLA-B alleles for most subjects in the first cohort. A later genetic analysis associated a missense DCLRE1C variant with V-gene and J-gene trimming of TCR beta chains, and an independent cohort replicated the association. A later analysis found that HLA-associated TCR beta chains were more clonally expanded and had lower generation probabilities than equally common non-associated chains. The authors suggested that the approach could potentially be extended to other disease states and immunological phenotypes. According to a later analysis, most CMV-associated TCR beta chains appeared to be HLA-restricted, and the HLA associations seemed to be driven largely by CMV exposure. Most TCR sequences were seen in very few donors, while some public TCRs were found in many individuals. In the study, some 160 TCR beta chains were listed as associated with cytomegalovirus. Because counts were too low, 15 to 20 rarely observed V segments, including chromosome 9 orphons, were left out of the earlier analysis of 587 of the donors. At a false discovery rate of 0.05, a later analysis linked 15,000 to 20,000 TCR beta sequences to specific HLA alleles.

Libraries were prepared through the immunoSEQ multiplex PCR assay. For the multiplex PCR, a mixture combining 60 forward primers for TCR Vbeta segments and 13 reverse primers for TCR Jbeta segments was used. Amplification of the CDR3 region of rearranged TCR beta genes was performed with a multiplex PCR assay on genomic DNA. The Illumina HiSeq System was used to sequence the amplified TCR beta libraries as 87-base-pair reads. For the original study's pipeline: In a later analysis, tens of millions of unique TCR beta chains were counted across the 666 repertoires, and roughly 11 million of these chains were shared by at least two donors. To remove PCR and sequencing errors, raw reads were error-corrected and collapsed into unique sequences using a nearest-neighbor algorithm that merged closely related sequences. To assign V, D and J gene segments, CDR3 sequences were aligned to IMGT reference sequences. For a sequence to be retained, a match of at least six nucleotides to both a V gene segment and a J gene segment was required. Rearrangements were called productive when the CDR3 lacked stop codons and stayed in frame with V and J; all others were non-productive. Following IMGT convention, CDR3 was defined as the stretch from the second conserved V-encoded cysteine to the conserved J-encoded phenylalanine. Sequences without an unambiguous match to a single V gene segment were excluded from the earlier analysis of approximately 560 of the donors. An earlier analysis of approximately 590 of the donors called V segments functional above 56.7% productive rearrangements and segregating when the between-donor standard deviation exceeded 5%. A statistical classification framework was developed to diagnose cytomegalovirus status using the catalog of TCR beta chain sequences. A later analysis assigned V and J genes by comparing TCR nucleotide sequences with IMGT/GENE-DB human TR gene sequences. Using the TCRdist pipeline, a later analysis assigned CDR3 sequences along with most-parsimonious VDJ recombination scenarios. In a later analysis, each TCR beta chain was defined by its CDR3 amino acid sequence together with its V-gene family, and reads lacking a unique V-gene family were excluded. A later analysis removed roughly 590 highly shared, low-generation-probability nucleotide sequences to deal with suspected cross-contamination and a sequencing artifact. A later analysis calculated a clonal expansion index for each public chain from normalized within-repertoire ranks of inferred template counts. A later analysis computed generation probabilities with a VDJ recombination model fitted to out-of-frame rearrangements, and checked the results against IGoR. In a later analysis, hypergeometric tests were used to score TCR-TCR, TCR-HLA and TCR-CMV co-occurrence, with a repertoire-size bias correction applied to TCR pairs. To estimate false discovery rates, a later analysis permuted the HLA or CMV assignments 20 times. In a later analysis, co-occurring TCRs were grouped using DBSCAN, with TCRdist sequence similarity added in when clustering inside HLA-allele-positive subsets. For co-occurrence clustering, repertoires with fewer than 30,000 or more than 120,000 public chains were excluded, along with roughly 5 repertoires with anomalous nucleotide sharing. TCRdb carries this immuneACCESS record with in-frame sequences only. Its versions omit some clonotypes, under half of them owing to an unresolved V gene in the studies checked, with the rest unexplained. Clone size and V and J calls were adopted from that table, with D and trimming inferred from the DNA. The sample contains about 150,000 clones, almost 85% of them found a single time. 0.38% of the sample comes from the top ten.

As concerns this clone: Which antigen it targets is not known. Per-nucleotide qualities are absent, and no much larger clonotype sits a single base away.

In total, 500 to 700 healthy bone marrow donors made up the cohort. At the time of sampling, every cohort member was nominally healthy, though immune exposures that went unrecorded were likely present. The donor tested CMV seronegative and was one of the 352 seronegative cohort members. A peripheral blood sample was provided by each donor, and peripheral blood mononuclear cells were used for TCR beta sequencing. Genomic DNA was extracted from the blood cell samples with the Qiagen DNeasy Blood Extraction Kit. The germline V gene (reference sequence) specifies MNHEY as CDR1 and SMNVEV as CDR2. CDR3 length: 14 amino acids, cysteine to phenylalanine. Here the CDR3 DNA is all that survives: 42 bases in frame from base 1.

The sample consisted of PBMCs. This receptor was identified in a boy younger than 10 in good health and CMV-seronegative. The chain is encoded by TRBV27 joined to TRBJ2-5; 7 junctional bases match TRBD1. The tail of the sequence fits TRBJ2-7 better, so the J call may be wrong. The CDR3 amino acid sequence is: CASSINRDSFEQYF. The DNA sequence is TGTGCCAGCAGTATAAACCGGGACAGTTTCGAGCAGTACTTC.